This TCR beta chain was sequenced during a study of persistence of HIV-infected CD4 T cells. The overall study: Multiple blood draws of up to about 180 mL, except two donors with single leukapheresis.

Study observations and caveats: Antigen-responding cells were enriched for degenerate expanded CDR3beta sequences.

Stimulation used approximately 9.1 ug/mL lysate from CMV-infected fibroblasts. Responding CD4+ T cells were sorted by upregulation of both CD40 ligand and CD69. Inclusion required CMV-positive serology and CD4+ counts above 400 cells/uL. An approximately 18-hour stimulation of CD8-depleted PBMCs used anti-CD28/CD49d costimulation, CD40-blocking antibody and enfuvirtide. Comments on this clone: Its matching antigen is unknown.

The CDR3 loop spans 14 amino acids. The J segment lost 7 bases and the V segment lost 6 bases, leaving 5 bases of the junction unmatched. Germline V lookup: CDR1 LGHNA, CDR2 YSLEER. Sequencing used immunoSEQ version 4 in survey mode. Clones were sequenced by immunoSEQ multiplex PCR, and TCRdb holds only the in-frame ones, with some missing. Of under 7,000 clones listed, 60% to 80% are singletons. The receptor's source is an adult man with HIV who was CMV-seropositive. This specimen was CD4+ T cells sorted from PBMCs after roughly 18-hour stimulation, taken from a patient who received antiretroviral therapy. V gene TRBV4-3 combines with J gene TRBJ1-4; TRBD1 aligns across 10 bases. The CDR3 DNA reads TGCGCCAGCAGTGACAGGGGGCGCGGTGAAAAACTGTTTTTT. Translation gives CASSDRGRGEKLFF.